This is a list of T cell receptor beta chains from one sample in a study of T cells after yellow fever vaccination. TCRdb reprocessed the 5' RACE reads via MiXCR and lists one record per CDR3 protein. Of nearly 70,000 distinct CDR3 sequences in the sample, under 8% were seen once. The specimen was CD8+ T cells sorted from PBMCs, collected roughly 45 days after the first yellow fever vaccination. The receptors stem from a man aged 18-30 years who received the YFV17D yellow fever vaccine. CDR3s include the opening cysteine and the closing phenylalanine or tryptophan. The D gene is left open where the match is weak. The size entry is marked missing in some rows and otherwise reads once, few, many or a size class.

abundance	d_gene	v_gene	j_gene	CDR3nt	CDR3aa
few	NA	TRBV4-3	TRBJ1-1	TGCGCCAGCAGCCAAGGCCACATACTGAACACTGAAGCTTTCTTT	CASSQGHILNTEAFF
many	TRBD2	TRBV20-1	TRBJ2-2	TGCAGTGCTAGAGGGACTAGCGGGGAATCCGGGGAGCTGTTTTTT	CSARGTSGESGELFF
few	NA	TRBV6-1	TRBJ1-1	TGTGCCAGCAGGAAACAGGGCGGGAACACTGAAGCTTTCTTT	CASRKQGGNTEAFF
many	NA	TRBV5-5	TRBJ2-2	TGTGCCAGCAGCGTCGCTCCCCGGGGCCCCACGAACACCGGGGAGCTGTTTTTT	CASSVAPRGPTNTGELFF
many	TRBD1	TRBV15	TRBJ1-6	TGTGCCACCAAGGACAGGGATGGATCACCCCTCCACTTT	CATKDRDGSPLHF
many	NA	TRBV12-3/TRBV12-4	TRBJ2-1	TGTGCCAGCAGTTCCGCGACTAGTCACAATGAGCAGTTCTTC	CASSSATSHNEQFF
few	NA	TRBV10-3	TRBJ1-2	TGTGCCATCAGCCTGGATCTGAACTATGGCTACACCTTC	CAISLDLNYGYTF
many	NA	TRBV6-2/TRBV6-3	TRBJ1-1	TGTGCCAGCAGTTACAGGGTGTACACTGAAGCTTTCTTT	CASSYRVYTEAFF
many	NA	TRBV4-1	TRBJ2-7	TGCGCCAGCAGCCAAGATGGACCCAACTCCTACGAGCAGTACTTC	CASSQDGPNSYEQYF
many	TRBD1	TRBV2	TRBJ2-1	TGTGCCAGCACCAAGGAACCGGGACAGACCTACAATGAGCAGTTCTTC	CASTKEPGQTYNEQFF
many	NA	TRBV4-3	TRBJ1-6	TGCGCCAGCAGCCAAAGTTCCCGTTTTGTATCTTCACCCCTCCACTTT	CASSQSSRFVSSPLHF
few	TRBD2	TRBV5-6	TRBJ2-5	TGTGCCACCGCCCGGGGGGGATGGGAGACCCAGTACTTC	CATARGGWETQYF
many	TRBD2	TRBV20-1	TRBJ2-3	TGCAGTGCTAGAGATCCCGGGACTAGCGGGGGAAGAGATACGCAGTATTTT	CSARDPGTSGGRDTQYF
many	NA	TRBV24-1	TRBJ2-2	TGTGCCACCAGTGAGTCGGCTAGCAGATCCACCGGGGAGCTGTTTTTT	CATSESASRSTGELFF
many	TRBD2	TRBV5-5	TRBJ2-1	TGTGCCAGCAGCTTGGACTTTGCGGGGGTGAATGAGCAGTTCTTC	CASSLDFAGVNEQFF
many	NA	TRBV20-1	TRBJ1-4	TGCAGTGCTAGGGTCCCGGGACAACATGAAAAACTGTTTTTT	CSARVPGQHEKLFF
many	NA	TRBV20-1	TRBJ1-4	TGCAGTGCTAGGGGGCGCGGGACAACTAATGAAAAACTGTTTTTT	CSARGRGTTNEKLFF
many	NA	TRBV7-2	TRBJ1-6	TGTGCCAGCAGCTTAGCCCTTTCGGGTTCACCCCTCCACTTT	CASSLALSGSPLHF
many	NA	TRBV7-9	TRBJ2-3	TGTGCCAGCAGCCCCGACTTAGGGGCGCAGTATTTT	CASSPDLGAQYF
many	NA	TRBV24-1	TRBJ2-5	TGTGCCACCAGTGCGTCCCGGTGGGGGAGCCAAGAGACCCAGTACTTC	CATSASRWGSQETQYF
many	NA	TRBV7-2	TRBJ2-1	TGTGCCAGCACCGGTCCCGCCAGCTCCTACAATGAGCAGTTCTTC	CASTGPASSYNEQFF
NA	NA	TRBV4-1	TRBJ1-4	TGCGCCAGCAGCCAAGGTTTCCCCCTTAATGAAAAACTGTTTTTT	CASSQGFPLNEKLFF
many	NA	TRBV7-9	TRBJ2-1	TGTGCCAGCAGCCAGTCTGCCCTAGGCAATGAGCAGTTCTTC	CASSQSALGNEQFF
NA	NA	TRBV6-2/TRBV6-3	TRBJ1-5	TGTGCCAGCAGAAGGACAGAATTCAATCAGCCCCAGCATTTT	CASRRTEFNQPQHF
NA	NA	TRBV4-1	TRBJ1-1	TGCGCCAGCAGCCAAGAGATACGAGGGGGATGGACTGAAGCTTTCTTT	CASSQEIRGGWTEAFF
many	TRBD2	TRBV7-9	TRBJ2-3	TGTGCCAGCAGCCTCCCAGTAGCGGGGGGGGGCACAGATACGCAGTATTTT	CASSLPVAGGGTDTQYF
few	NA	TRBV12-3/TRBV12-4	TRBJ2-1	TGTGCCAGCAGTTTTCGATCATACAATGAGCAGTTCTTC	CASSFRSYNEQFF
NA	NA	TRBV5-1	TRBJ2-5	TGCGCCAGCAGCCCGCCGCTAGCCCACGGGCAGTACTTC	CASSPPLAHGQYF
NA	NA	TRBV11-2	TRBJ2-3	TGTGCCAGCGGAGAACAGGGCACAGATACGCAGTATTTT	CASGEQGTDTQYF
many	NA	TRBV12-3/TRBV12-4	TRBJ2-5	TGTGCCAGCAGCTGGGATCTCGGGGAGACCCAGTACTTC	CASSWDLGETQYF
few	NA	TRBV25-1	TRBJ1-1	TGTGCCAGCAGTGAACAGGGAAGAGAGACTGAAGCTTTCTTT	CASSEQGRETEAFF
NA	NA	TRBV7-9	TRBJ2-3	TGTGCCAGCAGCTCGACCGGAGATACGCAGTATTTT	CASSSTGDTQYF
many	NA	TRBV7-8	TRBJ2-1	TGTGCCAGCAGCTTATTGCGCCGCTACAATGAGCAGTTCTTC	CASSLLRRYNEQFF
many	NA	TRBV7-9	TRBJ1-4	TGTGCCAGCAGCCCTGGCGAAACCCGGGAAAAACTGTTTTTT	CASSPGETREKLFF
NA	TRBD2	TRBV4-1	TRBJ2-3	TGCGCCAGCAGCCAAGGGGCCCCACTAGCGGCTCGCACAGATACGCAGTATTTT	CASSQGAPLAARTDTQYF
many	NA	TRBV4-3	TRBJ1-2	TGCGCCAGCAGCCAAGAAACCGGGACTGCCTATGGCTACACCTTC	CASSQETGTAYGYTF
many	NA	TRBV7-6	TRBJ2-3	TGTGCCAGCAGCTTAGAATCAGATACGCAGTATTTT	CASSLESDTQYF
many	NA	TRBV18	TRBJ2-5	TGTGCCAGCTCACCAGATCTTCCGGGGACGTACCAAGAGACCCAGTACTTC	CASSPDLPGTYQETQYF
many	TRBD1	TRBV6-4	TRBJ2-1	TGTGCCAGCAGTGACTCGGACAGGAATGAGCAGTTCTTC	CASSDSDRNEQFF
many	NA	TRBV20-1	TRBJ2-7	TGCAGTGCTAGAGATCTGGGCAGCTACGAGCAGTACTTC	CSARDLGSYEQYF